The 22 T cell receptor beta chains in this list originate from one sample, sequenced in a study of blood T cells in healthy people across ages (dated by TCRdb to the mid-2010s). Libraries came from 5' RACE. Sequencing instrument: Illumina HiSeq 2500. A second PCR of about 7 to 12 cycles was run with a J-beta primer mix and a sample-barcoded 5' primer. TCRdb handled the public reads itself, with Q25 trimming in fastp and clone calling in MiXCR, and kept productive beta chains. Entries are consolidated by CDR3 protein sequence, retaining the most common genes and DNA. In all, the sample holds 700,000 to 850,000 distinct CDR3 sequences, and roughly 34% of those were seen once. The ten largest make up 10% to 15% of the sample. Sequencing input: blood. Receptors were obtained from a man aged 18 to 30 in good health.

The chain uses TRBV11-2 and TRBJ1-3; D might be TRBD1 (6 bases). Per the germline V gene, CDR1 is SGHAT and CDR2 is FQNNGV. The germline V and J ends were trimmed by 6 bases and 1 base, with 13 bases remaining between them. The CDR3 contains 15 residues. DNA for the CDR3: TGTGCCAGCAGACAGGGCCCCAAATCTGGAAACACCATATATTTT. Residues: CASRQGPKSGNTIYF. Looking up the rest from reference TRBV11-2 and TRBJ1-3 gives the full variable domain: EAGVAQSPRYKIIEKRQSVAFWCNPISGHATLYWYQQILGQGPKLLIQFQNNGVVDDSQLPKDRFSAERLKGVDSTLKIQPAKLEDSAVYLCASRQGPKSGNTIYFGEGSWLTVV.

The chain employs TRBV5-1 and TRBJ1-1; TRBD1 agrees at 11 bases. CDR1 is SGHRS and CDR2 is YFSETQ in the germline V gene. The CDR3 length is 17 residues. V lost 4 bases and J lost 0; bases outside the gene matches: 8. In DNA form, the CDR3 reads TGCGCCAGCAGCGCGGGGACAGGGGGGCCGGTGAACACTGAAGCTTTCTTT. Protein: CASSAGTGGPVNTEAFF.

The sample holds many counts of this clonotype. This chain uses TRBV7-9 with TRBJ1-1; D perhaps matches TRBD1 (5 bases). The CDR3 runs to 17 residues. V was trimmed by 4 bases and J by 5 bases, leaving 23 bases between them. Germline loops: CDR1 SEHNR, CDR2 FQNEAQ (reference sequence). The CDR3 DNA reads TGTGCCAGCAGCTCACATGATTATGGGGGATTGTTAACTGAAGCTTTCTTT. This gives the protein CASSSHDYGGLLTEAFF. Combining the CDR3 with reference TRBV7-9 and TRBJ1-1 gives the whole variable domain DTGVSQNPRHKITKRGQNVTFRCDPISEHNRLYWYRQTLGQGPEFLTYFQNEAQLEKSRLLSDRFSAERPKGSFSTLEIQRTEQGDSAMYLCASSSHDYGGLLTEAFFGQGTRLTVV.

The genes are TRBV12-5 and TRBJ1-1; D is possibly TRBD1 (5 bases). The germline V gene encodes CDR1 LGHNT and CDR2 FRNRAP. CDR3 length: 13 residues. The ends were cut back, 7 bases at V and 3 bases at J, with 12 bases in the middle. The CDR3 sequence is CASAYGGDTEAFF. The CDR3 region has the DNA TGTGCTAGTGCCTATGGGGGAGACACTGAAGCTTTCTTT.

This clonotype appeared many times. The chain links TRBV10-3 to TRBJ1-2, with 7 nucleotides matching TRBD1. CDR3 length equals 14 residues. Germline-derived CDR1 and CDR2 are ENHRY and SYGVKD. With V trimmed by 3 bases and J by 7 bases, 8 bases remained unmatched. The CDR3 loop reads CAISETGDSGGYTF. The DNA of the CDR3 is TGTGCCATCAGTGAAACCGGGGACAGTGGTGGCTACACCTTC.

The chain's CDR3 is CASSQVGTGGGSLHF. The CDR3 region has the DNA TGCGCCAGCAGCCAAGTCGGGACAGGCGGTGGTTCCCTCCACTTT. The chain is built from TRBV4-1 and TRBJ1-6; 8 bases align to TRBD1. CDR3 length equals 15 residues. Germline V lookup: CDR1 MGHRA, CDR2 YSYEKL. Trimming took 1 base from V and 14 from J; bases not matched to a gene: 10.

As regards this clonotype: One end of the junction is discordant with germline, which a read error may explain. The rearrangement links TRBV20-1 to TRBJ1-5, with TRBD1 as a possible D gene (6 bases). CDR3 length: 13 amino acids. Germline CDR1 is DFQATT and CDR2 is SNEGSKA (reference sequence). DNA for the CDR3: TGCAGTGCTGAGCGGACAGCAAATCGGCCCCAGCATTTT. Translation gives CSAERTANRPQHF.

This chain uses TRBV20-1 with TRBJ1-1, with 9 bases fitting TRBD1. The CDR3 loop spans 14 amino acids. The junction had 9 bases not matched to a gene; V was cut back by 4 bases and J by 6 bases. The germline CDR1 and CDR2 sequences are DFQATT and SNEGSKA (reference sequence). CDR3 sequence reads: CSAIPDRGEPEAFF. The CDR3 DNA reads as TGCAGTGCTATCCCTGACAGGGGGGAGCCTGAAGCTTTCTTT.

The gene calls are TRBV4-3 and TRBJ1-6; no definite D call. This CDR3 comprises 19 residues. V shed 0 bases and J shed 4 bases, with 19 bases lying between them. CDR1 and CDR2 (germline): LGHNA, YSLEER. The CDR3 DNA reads TGCGCCAGCAGCCAAGATGATTCTGGGATATCGAGTTATAATTCACCCCTCCACTTT. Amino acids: CASSQDDSGISSYNSPLHF.

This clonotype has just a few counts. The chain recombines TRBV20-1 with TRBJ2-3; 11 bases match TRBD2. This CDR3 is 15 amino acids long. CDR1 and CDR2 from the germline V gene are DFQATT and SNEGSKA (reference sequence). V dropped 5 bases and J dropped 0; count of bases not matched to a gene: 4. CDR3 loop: CSAGGLAGSTDTQYF. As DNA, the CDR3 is TGCAGTGCTGGAGGACTAGCGGGTAGCACAGATACGCAGTATTTT.

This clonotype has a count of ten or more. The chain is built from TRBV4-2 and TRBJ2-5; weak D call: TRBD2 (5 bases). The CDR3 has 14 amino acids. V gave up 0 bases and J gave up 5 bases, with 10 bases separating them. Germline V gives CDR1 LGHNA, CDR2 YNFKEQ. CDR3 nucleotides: TGTGCCAGCAGCCAAGATTCTGGCGGGGAGACCCAGTACTTC. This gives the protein CASSQDSGGETQYF.

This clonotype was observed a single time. CDR3: CAIEGAHDTEAFF. As DNA, the CDR3 is TGTGCCATCGAGGGGGCGCACGACACTGAAGCTTTCTTT. V usage is TRBV6-1 and J usage is TRBJ1-1, with TRBD1 identical over 7 bases. Per germline, CDR1 MNHNS and CDR2 SASEGT. The V gene end was trimmed by 10 bases and the J gene end by 3 bases; junction bases not matched to a gene: 8. The CDR3 length is 13 residues.

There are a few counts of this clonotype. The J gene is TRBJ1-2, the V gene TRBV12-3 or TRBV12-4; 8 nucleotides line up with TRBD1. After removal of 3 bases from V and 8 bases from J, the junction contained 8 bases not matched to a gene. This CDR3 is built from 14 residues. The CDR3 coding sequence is TGTGCCAGCAGTTTCTCCCAGGGGGCAGAGGGCTACACCTTC. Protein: CASSFSQGAEGYTF.

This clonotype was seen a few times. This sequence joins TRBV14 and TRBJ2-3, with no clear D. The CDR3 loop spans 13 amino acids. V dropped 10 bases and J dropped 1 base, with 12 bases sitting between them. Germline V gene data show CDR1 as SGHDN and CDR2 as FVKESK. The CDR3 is CATGLVGTDTQYF. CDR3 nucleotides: TGTGCCACTGGGCTAGTTGGCACAGATACGCAGTATTTT.

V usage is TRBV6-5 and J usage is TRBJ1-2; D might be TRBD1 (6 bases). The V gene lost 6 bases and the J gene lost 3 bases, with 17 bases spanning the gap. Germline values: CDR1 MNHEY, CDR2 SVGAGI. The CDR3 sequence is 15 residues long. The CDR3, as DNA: TGTGCCAGCAGACTCTCCGCGGGGGCGGACTATGGCTACACCTTC. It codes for CASRLSAGADYGYTF.

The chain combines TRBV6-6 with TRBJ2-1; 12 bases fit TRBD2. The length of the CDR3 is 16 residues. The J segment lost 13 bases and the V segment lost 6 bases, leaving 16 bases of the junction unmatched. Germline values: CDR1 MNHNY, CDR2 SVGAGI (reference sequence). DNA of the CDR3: TGTGCCAGCAGACCCGGACTAGCGGGGTCCCAAGAGACCCAGTTCTTC. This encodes CASRPGLAGSQETQFF.

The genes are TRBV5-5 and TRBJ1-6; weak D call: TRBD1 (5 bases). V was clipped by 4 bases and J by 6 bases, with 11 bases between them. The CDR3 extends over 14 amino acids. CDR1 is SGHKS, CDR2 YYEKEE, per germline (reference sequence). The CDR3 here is CASSHLQVNSPLHF. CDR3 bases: TGTGCCAGCAGCCATTTACAGGTTAATTCACCCCTCCACTTT.

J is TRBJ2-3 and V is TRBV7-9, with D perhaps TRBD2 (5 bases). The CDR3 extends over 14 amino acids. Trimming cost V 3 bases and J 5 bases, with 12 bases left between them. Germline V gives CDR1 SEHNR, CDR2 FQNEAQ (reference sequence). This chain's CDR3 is CASSFDYLGDTQYF. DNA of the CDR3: TGTGCCAGCAGCTTCGACTACTTGGGAGATACGCAGTATTTT.

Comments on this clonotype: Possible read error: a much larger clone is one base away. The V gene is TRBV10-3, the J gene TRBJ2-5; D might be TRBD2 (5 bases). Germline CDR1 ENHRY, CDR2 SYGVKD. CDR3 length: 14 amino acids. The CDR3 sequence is CTTDPTGFQETQYF. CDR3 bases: TGTACCACCGATCCAACGGGGTTCCAAGAGACCCAGTACTTC.

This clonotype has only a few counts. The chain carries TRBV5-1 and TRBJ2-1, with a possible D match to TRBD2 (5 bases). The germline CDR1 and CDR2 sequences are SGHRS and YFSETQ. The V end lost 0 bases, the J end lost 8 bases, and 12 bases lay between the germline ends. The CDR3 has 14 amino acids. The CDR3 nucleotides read TGCGCCAGCAGCTTGGTTCTAGCTACCGATGAGCAGTTCTTC. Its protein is CASSLVLATDEQFF.

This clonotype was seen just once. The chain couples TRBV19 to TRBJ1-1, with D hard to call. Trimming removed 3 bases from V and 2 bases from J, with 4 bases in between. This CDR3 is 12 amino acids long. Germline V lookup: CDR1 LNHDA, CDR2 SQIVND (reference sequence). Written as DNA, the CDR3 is TGTGCCAGTAGTATGGGTAACACTGAAGCTTTCTTT. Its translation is CASSMGNTEAFF.

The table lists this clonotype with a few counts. CDR3 sequence reads: CASSLAEGSEKLFF. CDR3 nucleotides: TGCGCCAGCAGCTTGGCCGAAGGGTCTGAAAAACTGTTTTTT. V is TRBV5-1 and J is TRBJ1-4, with D unresolved. V gave up 0 bases and J gave up 7 bases, with 10 bases separating them. The germline gives CDR1 SGHRS, CDR2 YFSETQ. The CDR3 has 14 residues. Together with reference TRBV5-1 and TRBJ1-4, the CDR3 gives the full variable domain: KAGVTQTPRYLIKTRGQQVTLSCSPISGHRSVSWYQQTPGQGLQFLFEYFSETQRNKGNFPGRFSGRQFSNSRSEMNVSTLELGDSALYLCASSLAEGSEKLFFGSGTQLSVL.